The T cell receptor beta chain described here comes from a study of blood T cell repertoires in COVID-19. The length of the CDR3 is 14 residues. Germline CDR1 is LGHDT and CDR2 is YNNKEL (reference sequence). V lost 7 bases to trimming and J lost 5 bases, with 18 bases between them. Data came from immunoSEQ multiplex PCR; TCRdb stores just in-frame clones and leaves some out. The table lists around 180,000 clones, roughly 84% of them singletons, with 1.5% to 1.7% in the top ten. Sequenced: peripheral blood. The origin of this receptor is a human donor in a cohort sampled during active COVID-19. The chain combines TRBV3-1 (or the pseudogene TRBV3-2) with TRBJ2-7; the D gene is possibly TRBD1 (5 bases). The CDR3 DNA follows: TGTGCCAGCAACCTCAAATGGGGCGGCGACGAGCAGTACTTC. The encoded protein is CASNLKWGGDEQYF.